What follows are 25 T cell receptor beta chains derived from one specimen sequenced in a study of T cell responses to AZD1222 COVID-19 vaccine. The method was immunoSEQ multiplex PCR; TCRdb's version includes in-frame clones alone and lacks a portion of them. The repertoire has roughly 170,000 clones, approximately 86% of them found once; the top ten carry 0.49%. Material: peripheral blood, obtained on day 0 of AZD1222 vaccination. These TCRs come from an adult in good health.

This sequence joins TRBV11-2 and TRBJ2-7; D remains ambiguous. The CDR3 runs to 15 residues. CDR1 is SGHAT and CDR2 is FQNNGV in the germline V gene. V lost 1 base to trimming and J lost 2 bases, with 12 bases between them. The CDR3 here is CASSLGAGGAYEQYF. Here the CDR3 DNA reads TGTGCCAGCAGCTTAGGGGCAGGTGGAGCCTACGAGCAGTACTTC.

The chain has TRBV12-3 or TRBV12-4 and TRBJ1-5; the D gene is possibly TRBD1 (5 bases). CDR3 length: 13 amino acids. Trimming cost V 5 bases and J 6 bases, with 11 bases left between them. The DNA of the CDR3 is TGTGCCAGCAGTCGACAGATACTTCAGCCCCAGCATTTT. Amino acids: CASSRQILQPQHF.

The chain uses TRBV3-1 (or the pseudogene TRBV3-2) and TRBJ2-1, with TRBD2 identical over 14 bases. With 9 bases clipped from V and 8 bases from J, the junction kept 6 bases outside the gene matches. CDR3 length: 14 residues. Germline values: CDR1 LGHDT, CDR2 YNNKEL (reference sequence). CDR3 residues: CASRLAGGPDEQFF. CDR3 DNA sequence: TGTGCCAGTAGACTAGCGGGAGGGCCCGATGAGCAGTTCTTC.

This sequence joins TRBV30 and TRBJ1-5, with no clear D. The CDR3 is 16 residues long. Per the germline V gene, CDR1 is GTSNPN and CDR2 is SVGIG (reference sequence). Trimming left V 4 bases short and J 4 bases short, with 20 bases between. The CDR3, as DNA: TGTGCCTGGACTAACCCGGACGGTTACGGAAATCAGCCCCAGCATTTT. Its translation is CAWTNPDGYGNQPQHF. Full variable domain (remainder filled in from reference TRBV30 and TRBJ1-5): SQTIHQWPATLVQPVGSPLSLECTVEGTSNPNLYWYRQAAGRGLQLLFYSVGIGQISSEVPQNLSASRPQDRQFILSSKKLLLSDSGFYLCAWTNPDGYGNQPQHFGDGTRLSIL.

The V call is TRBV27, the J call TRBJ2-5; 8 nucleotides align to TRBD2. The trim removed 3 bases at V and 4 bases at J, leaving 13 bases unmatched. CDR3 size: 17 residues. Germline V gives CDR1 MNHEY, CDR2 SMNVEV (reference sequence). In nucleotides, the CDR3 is TGTGCCAGCAGTTTCTCCGGGACTAGGGGCGTCGGAGAGACCCAGTACTTC. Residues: CASSFSGTRGVGETQYF.

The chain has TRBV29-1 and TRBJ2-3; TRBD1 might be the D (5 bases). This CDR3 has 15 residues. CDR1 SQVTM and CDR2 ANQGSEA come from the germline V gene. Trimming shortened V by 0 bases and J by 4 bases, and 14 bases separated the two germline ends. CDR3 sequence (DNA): TGCAGCGTTGAAGATGATGGGGCCCCGGCAGATACGCAGTATTTT. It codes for CSVEDDGAPADTQYF.

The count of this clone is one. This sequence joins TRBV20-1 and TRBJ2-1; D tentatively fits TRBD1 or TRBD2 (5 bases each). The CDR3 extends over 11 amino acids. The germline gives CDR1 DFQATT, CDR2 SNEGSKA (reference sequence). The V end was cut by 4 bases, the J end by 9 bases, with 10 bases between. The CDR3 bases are TGCAGTGCTACTTATGGGGGTGAGCAGTTCTTC. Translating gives CSATYGGEQFF.

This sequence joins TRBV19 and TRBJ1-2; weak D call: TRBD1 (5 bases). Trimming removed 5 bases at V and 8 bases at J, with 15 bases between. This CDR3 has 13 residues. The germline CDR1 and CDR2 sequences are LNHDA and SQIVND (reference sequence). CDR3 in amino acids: CASSSGGPWGYTF. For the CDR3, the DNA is TGTGCCAGTAGTTCCGGGGGTCCGTGGGGCTACACCTTC.

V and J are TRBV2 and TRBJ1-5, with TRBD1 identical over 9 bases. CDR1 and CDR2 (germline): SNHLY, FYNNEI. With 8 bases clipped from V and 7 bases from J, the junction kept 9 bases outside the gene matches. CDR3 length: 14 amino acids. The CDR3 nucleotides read TGTGCCAGCTATGGGACAGGGAGGGGGCAGCCCCAGCATTTT. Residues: CASYGTGRGQPQHF.

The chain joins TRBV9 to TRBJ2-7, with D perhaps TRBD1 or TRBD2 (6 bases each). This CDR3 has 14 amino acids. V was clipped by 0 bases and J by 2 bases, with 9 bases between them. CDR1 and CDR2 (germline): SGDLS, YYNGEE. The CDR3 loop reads CASSVGGAPYEQYF. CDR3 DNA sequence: TGTGCCAGCAGCGTAGGGGGGGCCCCCTACGAGCAGTACTTC.

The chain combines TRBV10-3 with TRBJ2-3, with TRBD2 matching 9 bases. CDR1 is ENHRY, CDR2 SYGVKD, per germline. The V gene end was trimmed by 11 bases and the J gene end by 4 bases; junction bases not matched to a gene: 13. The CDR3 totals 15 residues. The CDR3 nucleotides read TGTGCCGGAGGTCGCGGTGCGGGAGGGGCAGATACGCAGTATTTT. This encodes CAGGRGAGGADTQYF.

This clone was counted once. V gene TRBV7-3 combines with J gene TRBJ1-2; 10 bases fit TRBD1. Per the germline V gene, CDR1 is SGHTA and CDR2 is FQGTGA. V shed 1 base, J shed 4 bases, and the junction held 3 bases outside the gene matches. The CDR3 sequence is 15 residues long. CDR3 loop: CASSLKGDRGYGYTF. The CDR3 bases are TGTGCCAGCAGCTTAAAGGGGGACAGGGGCTATGGCTACACCTTC.

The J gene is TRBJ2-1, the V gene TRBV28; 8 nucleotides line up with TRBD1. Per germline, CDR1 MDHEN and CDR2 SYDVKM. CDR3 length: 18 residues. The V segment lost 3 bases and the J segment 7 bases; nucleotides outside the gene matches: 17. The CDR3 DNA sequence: TGTGCCAGCAGTTTGGGCCAGGTTTTGGGACAGGCCGTAAATGAGCAGTTCTTC. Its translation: CASSLGQVLGQAVNEQFF.

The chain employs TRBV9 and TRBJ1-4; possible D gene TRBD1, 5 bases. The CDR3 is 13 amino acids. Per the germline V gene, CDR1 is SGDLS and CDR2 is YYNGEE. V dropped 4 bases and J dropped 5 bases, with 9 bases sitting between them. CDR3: CASSPWDNEKLFF. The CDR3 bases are TGTGCCAGCAGCCCATGGGACAATGAAAAACTGTTTTTT. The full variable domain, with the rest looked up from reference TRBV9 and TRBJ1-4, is DSGVTQTPKHLITATGQRVTLRCSPRSGDLSVYWYQQSLDQGLQFLIQYYNGEERAKGNILERFSAQQFPDLHSELNLSSLELGDSALYFCASSPWDNEKLFFGSGTQLSVL.

The CDR3 DNA sequence: TGTGCCAGCAGCTTGGACGTCTACGAGCAGTACTTC. This sequence encodes CASSLDVYEQYF. The chain recombines TRBV5-4 with TRBJ2-7; D unresolved. The CDR3 consists of 12 residues. V gave up 0 bases and J gave up 3 bases, with 4 bases separating them. Per germline, CDR1 SGHNT and CDR2 YYREEE (reference sequence).

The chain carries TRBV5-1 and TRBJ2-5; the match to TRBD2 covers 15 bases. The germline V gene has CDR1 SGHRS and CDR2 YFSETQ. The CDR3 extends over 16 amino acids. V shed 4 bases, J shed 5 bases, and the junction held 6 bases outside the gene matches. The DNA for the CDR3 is TGCGCCAGCAGCAGGACTAGCGGGAGGGCCGGGGAGACCCAGTACTTC. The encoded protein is CASSRTSGRAGETQYF.

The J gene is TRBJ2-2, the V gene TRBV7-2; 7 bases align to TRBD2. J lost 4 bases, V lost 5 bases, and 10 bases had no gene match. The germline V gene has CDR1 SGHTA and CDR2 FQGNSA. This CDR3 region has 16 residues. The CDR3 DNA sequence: TGTGCCAGCAGCCAGGGTGGGAGGGCCGGCACCGGGGAGCTGTTTTTT. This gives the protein CASSQGGRAGTGELFF.

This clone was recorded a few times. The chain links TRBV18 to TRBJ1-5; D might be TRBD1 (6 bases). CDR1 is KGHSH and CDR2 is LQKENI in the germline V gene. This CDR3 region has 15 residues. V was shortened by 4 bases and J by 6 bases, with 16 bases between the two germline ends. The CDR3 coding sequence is TGTGCCAGCTCACTCACGGGGGACAAAAGTCAGCCCCAGCATTTT. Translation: CASSLTGDKSQPQHF.

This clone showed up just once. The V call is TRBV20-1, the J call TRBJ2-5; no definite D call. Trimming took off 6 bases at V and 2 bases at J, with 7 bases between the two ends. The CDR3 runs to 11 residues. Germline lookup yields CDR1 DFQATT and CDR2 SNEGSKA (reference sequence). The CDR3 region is CSAEKQETQYF. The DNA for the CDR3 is TGCAGTGCGGAAAAGCAAGAGACCCAGTACTTC.

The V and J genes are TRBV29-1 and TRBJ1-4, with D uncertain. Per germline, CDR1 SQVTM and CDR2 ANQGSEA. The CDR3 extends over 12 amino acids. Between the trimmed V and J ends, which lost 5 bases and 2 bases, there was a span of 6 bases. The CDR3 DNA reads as TGCAGCGTTCAACAGACTAATGAAAAACTGTTTTTT. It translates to CSVQQTNEKLFF. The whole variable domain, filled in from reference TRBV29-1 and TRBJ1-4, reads SAVISQKPSRDICQRGTSLTIQCQVDSQVTMMFWYRQQPGQSLTLIATANQGSEATYESGFVIDKFPISRPNLTFSTLTVSNMSPEDSSIYLCSVQQTNEKLFFGSGTQLSVL.

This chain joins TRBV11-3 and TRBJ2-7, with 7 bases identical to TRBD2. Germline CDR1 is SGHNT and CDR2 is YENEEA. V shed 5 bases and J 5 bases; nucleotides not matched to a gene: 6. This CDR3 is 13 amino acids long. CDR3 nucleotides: TGTGCCAGCAGCCTAATGGCGGGAGACGAGCAGTACTTC. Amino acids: CASSLMAGDEQYF.

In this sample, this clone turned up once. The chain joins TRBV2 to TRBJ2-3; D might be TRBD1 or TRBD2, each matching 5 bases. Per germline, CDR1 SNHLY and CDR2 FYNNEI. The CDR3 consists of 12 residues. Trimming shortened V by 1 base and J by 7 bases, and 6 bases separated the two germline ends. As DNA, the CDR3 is TGTGCCAGCAGTGAAGGGGGGTATACGCAGTATTTT. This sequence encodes CASSEGGYTQYF.

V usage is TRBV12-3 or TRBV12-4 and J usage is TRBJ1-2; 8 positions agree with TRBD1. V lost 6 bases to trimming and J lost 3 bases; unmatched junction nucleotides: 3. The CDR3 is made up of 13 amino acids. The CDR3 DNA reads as TGTGCCAGCAGGCCGGGACAGGACTATGGCTACACCTTC. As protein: CASRPGQDYGYTF.

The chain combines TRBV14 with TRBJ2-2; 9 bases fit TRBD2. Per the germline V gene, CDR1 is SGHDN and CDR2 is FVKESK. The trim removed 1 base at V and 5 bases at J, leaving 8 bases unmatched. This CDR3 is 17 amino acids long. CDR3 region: CASSQVIAGVGTGELFF. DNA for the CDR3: TGTGCCAGCAGCCAAGTTATAGCGGGAGTAGGAACCGGGGAGCTGTTTTTT.

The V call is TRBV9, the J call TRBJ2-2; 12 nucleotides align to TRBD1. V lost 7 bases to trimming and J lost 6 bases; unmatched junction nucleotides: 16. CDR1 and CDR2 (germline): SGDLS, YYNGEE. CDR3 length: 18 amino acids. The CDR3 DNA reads TGTGCCAGCGCCTCCAGGGGGGGCGGGACAGGGGGCCCCGGGGAGCTGTTTTTT. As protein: CASASRGGGTGGPGELFF.